The present T cell receptor beta chain was sequenced within a study of memory CD4+ T cells and cytomegalovirus serostatus (dated by TCRdb to about 2019). Context from the whole study: A total of around 35 healthy Belgian adults, of whom 9 were CMV seropositive and roughly 24 were CMV seronegative, were included in the cohort. To replicate a published TCR-based CMV serostatus classifier, the study sequenced CD4+ memory TCRbeta repertoires from a Belgian cohort whose cytomegalovirus serostatus was known.

The Quick-DNA Microprep Kit was used to extract genomic DNA from the sorted cells. TCRbeta DNA was amplified with the immunoSEQ hsTCRbeta kit following the manufacturer's protocol. An Illumina MiSeq instrument was used to sequence the TCRbeta libraries. The original methods were these. After out-of-frame sequences were removed, 2,204,828 distinct TCRbeta sequences remained, averaging about 66,813 per individual. Each individual was scored using the number of roughly 150 previously reported CMV-associated TCRbeta sequences that the individual carried and the total number of productive distinct TCRbeta sequences. A beta-binomial model was reimplemented in Python, and scikit-learn random forests with default parameters were trained on data from the US cohort. Classifier performance on the Belgian cohort was summarized as median AUC with percentile confidence intervals calculated over 10,000 bootstrap iterations. This immuneACCESS table, as held by TCRdb, lists in-frame sequences with V and J called but not all clones. Of the missing ones, under half trace to an unresolved V gene in checked studies; the others have no known cause. V, J and clone size were drawn from that table, and D and trimming were deduced from the DNA. The sample has around 88,000 clones on record, 75% to 90% of them singletons. Of the sample, 3.6% falls within the top ten clones.

For this clone: It has no known antigen specificity. The input lacks base qualities; no much larger clone sits a single base away.

General study outcomes and caveats: For predicting CMV serostatus, the median bootstrapped AUC was approximately 0.95 using the original framework and roughly 0.92 using a US-trained random forest. Unlike the original study, which covered naive and memory CD4+ and CD8+ populations, the Belgian study sequenced only CD4+CD45RO+ memory cells. The results were read as suggesting that the CMV-associated TCR signature is, for the most part, present in the CD4+ memory repertoire. Of around 160 previously reported CMV-associated TCRbeta sequences, 60 to 85 appeared in the CD4+ memory repertoires, each in one to five individuals. The original-framework classifier achieved a median bootstrapped AUC of almost 0.97 with a 95% CI of 0.76-1.00 on the Belgian cohort.

Single viable CD3+CD4+CD8-CD45RO+ cells were sorted as memory CD4+ T cells on a FACSAria II. CMV serostatus was determined using a Roche Elecsys assay that detects serum IgG against CMV pp150, pp28, p38 and p52. After thawing, total CD4+ T cells were enriched by positive selection with CD4 magnetic microbeads. The samples came from a different study that was designed specifically to examine the CD4+ T cell memory repertoire. Peripheral blood mononuclear cells were isolated and cryopreserved according to standard operating procedures, and serum was kept at -80 degrees C. The staining relied on CD3-PerCP (BW264/56), CD4-APC (RPA-T4), CD45RO-PE (UCHT1) and CD8-Pacific Orange (3B5) antibodies, and Sytox blue was used to exclude non-viable cells. The CDR1 and CDR2 encoded by the germline V gene are MNHNS and SASEGT. Here V drops 4 bases and J drops 0 bases, and the junction holds 5 bases not matched to any gene. The CDR3, cysteine through phenylalanine, is 17 amino acids long. The retained sequence is limited to the CDR3, 51 bases, with the frame set at the first base.

The sequence derives from an adult in good health and CMV-seropositive. The sample comprised memory CD4+ T cells from blood. Recombination joined TRBV6-1 with TRBJ2-7; the junction holds 14 bases that match TRBD2. The CDR3 is CASSVGLAGASSYEQYF. The nucleotide sequence reads as follows: TGTGCCAGCAGTGTGGGACTAGCGGGGGCAAGCTCCTACGAGCAGTACTTC.